The present entry profiles one T cell receptor (beta chain) with its context. What this receptor recognizes is not known. The record has no base qualities; no much larger clone is one base away. The cysteine opens and the phenylalanine closes a CDR3 of 13 amino acids. Only the CDR3 region is kept as DNA, spanning 39 bases read in frame from base 1. Relative to germline, V is 5 bases shorter and J is 12 bases shorter, with 14 bases between their ends. The data belong to a study of CD8 T cells in Susac syndrome (dated by TCRdb to between 2018 and 2021). Concerning the study at large: The study used repertoire sequencing to test whether antigen drove CD8+ T cell activation and differentiation in Susac syndrome. Results and caveats for the whole study, not just this receptor: The study acknowledged that relatively few individuals were included in the TCR sequencing and HLA analysis.

RNA was extracted with the RNeasy kit and 0.5 to 1 ug was reverse transcribed using random hexamers. TCR beta CDR3 regions were amplified with the immunoSEQ multiplex PCR assay covering 54 Vbeta and 13 Jbeta segments. Bias from PCR amplification was corrected by using a synthetic template baseline for primer optimization and for computational correction. In the original analysis: Reads were assigned to V, D and J genes according to IMGT and analyzed in immunoSEQ Analyzer, with only productive sequences retained. Clonality was computed as one minus Shannon entropy normalized by log2 of the number of productive unique sequences. For each patient and control, public and private clones were evaluated among the 100 most prevalent clones. Susac-specific clones were defined as absent from healthy and MS cohorts, 850 to 1,300 published viral clones and other ImmuneACCESS disease sequences. TCRdb reran the public reads through fastp at Q25 and MiXCR, keeping productive beta chains. Each entry merges the rows of one CDR3 protein and shows their most common DNA and genes. The V and J calls come from TCRdb's annotation, not from the publication. The table for this sample lists 150,000 to 200,000 distinct CDR3 sequences; about 96% of them were counted only once. About 0.096% of the sample is in the top ten clones.

Peripheral blood CD8+ and CD4+ T cells from healthy donors, Susac syndrome patients and multiple sclerosis patients were profiled by high-throughput TCR beta sequencing. Multiple sclerosis controls were treatment-naive patients with stable or active relapsing-remitting disease fulfilling revised McDonald criteria. Bulk CD8+ and CD4+ T cells were purified magnetically by negative isolation, whereas CD8+ TEMRA cells were enriched by FACS. Blood was drawn into EDTA tubes, processed within 24 hours, and PBMCs were isolated by density gradient centrifugation. PBMCs intended for TCR sequencing were frozen in liquid nitrogen and were later thawed in a 37 degrees C water bath. The sorted or isolated CD4+, CD8+ and CD8+ TEMRA cells reached a purity of at least 90%.

The sequenced material came from CD4+ T cells from PBMCs. The sequence joins TRBV12-3 or TRBV12-4 to TRBJ1-6, and TRBD1 may be the D gene, going by 6 matching bases. The origin of this receptor is a human donor with multiple sclerosis. The CDR3 region has the sequence CASSPGQFEPLHF. The nucleotide sequence is given as TGTGCCAGCAGTCCTGGACAGTTTGAACCCCTCCACTTT.